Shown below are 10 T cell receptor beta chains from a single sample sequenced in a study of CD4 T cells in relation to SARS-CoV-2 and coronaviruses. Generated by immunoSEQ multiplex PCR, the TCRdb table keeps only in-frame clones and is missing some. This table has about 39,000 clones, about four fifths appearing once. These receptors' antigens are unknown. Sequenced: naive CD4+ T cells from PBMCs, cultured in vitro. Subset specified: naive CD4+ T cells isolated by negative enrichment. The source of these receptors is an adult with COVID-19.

The CDR3 reads CASSLGQGITEAFF. The CDR3 region has the DNA TGTGCCAGCAGCTTGGGACAGGGGATCACTGAAGCTTTCTTT. V is TRBV5-4 and J is TRBJ1-1, with 8 positions matching TRBD1. This CDR3 has 14 residues. Per the germline V gene, CDR1 is SGHNT and CDR2 is YYREEE (reference sequence). J gave up 4 bases and V 0 bases, and 2 bases lay outside the gene matches.

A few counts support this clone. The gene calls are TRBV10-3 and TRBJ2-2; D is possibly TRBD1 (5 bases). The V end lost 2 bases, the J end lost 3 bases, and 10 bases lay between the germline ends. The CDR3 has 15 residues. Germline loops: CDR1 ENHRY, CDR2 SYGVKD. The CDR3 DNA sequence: TGTGCCATCAGTGAGGGGCAGGGATACACCGGGGAGCTGTTTTTT. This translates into CAISEGQGYTGELFF.

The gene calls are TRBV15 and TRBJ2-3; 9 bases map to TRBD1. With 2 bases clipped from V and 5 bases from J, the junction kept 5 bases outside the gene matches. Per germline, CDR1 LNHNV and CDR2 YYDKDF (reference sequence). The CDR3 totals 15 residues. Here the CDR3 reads CATSRLQGAGDTQYF. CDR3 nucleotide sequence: TGTGCCACCAGCAGATTACAGGGGGCTGGAGATACGCAGTATTTT.

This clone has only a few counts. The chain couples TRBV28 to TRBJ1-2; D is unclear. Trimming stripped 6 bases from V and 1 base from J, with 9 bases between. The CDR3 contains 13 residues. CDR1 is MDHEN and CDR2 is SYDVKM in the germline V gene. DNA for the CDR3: TGTGCCAGCAGCCCGTCTGTTAACTATGGCTACACCTTC. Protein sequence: CASSPSVNYGYTF.

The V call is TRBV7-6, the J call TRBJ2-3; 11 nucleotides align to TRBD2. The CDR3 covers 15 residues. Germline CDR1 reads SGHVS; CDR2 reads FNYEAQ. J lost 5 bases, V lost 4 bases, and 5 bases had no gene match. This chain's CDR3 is CASSSRLAGGDTQYF. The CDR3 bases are TGTGCCAGCAGCTCTCGCCTAGCGGGAGGAGATACGCAGTATTTT. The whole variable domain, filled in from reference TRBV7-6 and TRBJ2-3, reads GAGVSQSPRYKVTKRGQDVALRCDPISGHVSLYWYRQALGQGPEFLTYFNYEAQQDKSGLPNDRFSAERPEGSISTLTIQRTEQRDSAMYRCASSSRLAGGDTQYFGPGTRLTVL.

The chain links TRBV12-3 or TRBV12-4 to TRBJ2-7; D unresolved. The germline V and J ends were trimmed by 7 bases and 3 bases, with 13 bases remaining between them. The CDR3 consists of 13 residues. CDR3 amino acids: CASTPDGSYEQYF. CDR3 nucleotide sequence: TGTGCCAGCACCCCGGACGGCAGCTACGAGCAGTACTTC.

In DNA form, the CDR3 reads TGTGCCAGCAGTCGGACTAGCGGATCCTACGAGCAGTACTTC. It translates to CASSRTSGSYEQYF. The chain couples TRBV28 to TRBJ2-7, with 10 bases that match TRBD2. The CDR3 totals 14 residues. Germline V CDR1 and CDR2: MDHEN, SYDVKM. Unmatched junction bases numbered 2, after V lost 5 bases and J lost 1 base.

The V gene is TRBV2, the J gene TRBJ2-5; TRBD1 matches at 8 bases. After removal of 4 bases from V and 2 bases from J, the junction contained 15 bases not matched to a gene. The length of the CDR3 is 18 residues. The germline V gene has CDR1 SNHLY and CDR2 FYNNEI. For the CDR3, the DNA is TGTGCCAGCAGTGGAGGCAGGGGGCGGAAGAGGGGGCAAGAGACCCAGTACTTC. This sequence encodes CASSGGRGRKRGQETQYF.

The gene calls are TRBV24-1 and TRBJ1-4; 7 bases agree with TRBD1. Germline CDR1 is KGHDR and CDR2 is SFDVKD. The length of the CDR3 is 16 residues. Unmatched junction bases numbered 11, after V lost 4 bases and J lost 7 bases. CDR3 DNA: TGTGCCACCAGTGACCCCTCGGGAGGGGGCACTGAAAAACTGTTTTTT. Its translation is CATSDPSGGGTEKLFF.

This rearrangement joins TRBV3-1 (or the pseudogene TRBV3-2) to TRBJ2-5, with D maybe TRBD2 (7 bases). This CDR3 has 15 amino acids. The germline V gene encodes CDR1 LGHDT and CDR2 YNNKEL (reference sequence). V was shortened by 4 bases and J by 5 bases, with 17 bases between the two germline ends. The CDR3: CASSLFYGGLETQYF. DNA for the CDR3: TGTGCCAGCAGCCTTTTCTACGGGGGGCTGGAGACCCAGTACTTC.